Here is one TCR beta chain with its context. As originally analysed: The authors estimated nucleated cell counts from reference gene primer amplification. This table comes from immunoSEQ multiplex PCR, and its TCRdb copy is limited to in-frame clones, with some not included. The V and J calls and clone size come from that table; D and trimming were worked out from the DNA. The repertoire holds 200,000 to 300,000 clones, with 80% to 90% as singletons. V shed 5 bases, J shed 8 bases, and the junction held 8 bases outside the gene matches. The CDR3 is 13 amino acids. Germline CDR1 reads SEHNR; CDR2 reads FQNEAQ (reference sequence). These data originate in a study of blood T cell repertoires in COVID-19.

The sequencing sample was made of PBMCs or T cells enriched from blood (not recorded which). The TCR sequence derives from a man aged 50-59 years who had been exposed to COVID-19. The V call is TRBV7-9, the J call TRBJ1-2; 7 bases line up with TRBD1. The CDR3 loop reads CASSPTGERGYTF. CDR3 bases: TGTGCCAGCAGCCCAACAGGGGAAAGGGGCTACACCTTC.